Included here is one T cell receptor beta chain sequence, with context. Its antigen remains unidentified. These data belong to a study of blood T cells in healthy people across ages. Regarding the study as a whole: As age increased, TCR beta diversity per million T cells fell in a roughly linear fashion. Naive T cell percentage strongly correlated with TCR beta diversity. PBMC samples, being unsorted, prevented any conclusive comparison of naive and antigen-experienced cells.

It was with a sample-barcoded 5' primer and a J-beta primer mix that a second PCR of roughly 6 to 12 cycles was run. MiXCR was run by TCRdb on the 5' RACE reads, yielding one entry per CDR3 protein. This sample carries some 1.7 million distinct CDR3 sequences, roughly 28% of them seen once, and the ten largest clones take 7.7%. V lost 6 bases to trimming and J lost 5 bases, with 19 bases between them. Germline V gene lookup returns CDR1 MNHNY and CDR2 SVGAGI (reference sequence). The CDR3 spans 16 residues. This chain joins TRBV6-6 and TRBJ2-2; D possibly corresponds to TRBD1 (6 bases). Input material: blood. This receptor was taken from a woman aged 25 to 39 in good health. Here the CDR3 reads CASSDRSSGETGELFF. CDR3 bases: TGTGCCAGCAGCGACCGCTCCTCAGGGGAAACCGGGGAGCTGTTTTTT.